This T cell receptor (beta chain) was captured by sequencing in a study of shared T cell receptors in the human thymus. Here immunoSEQ multiplex PCR was the method, and the copy in TCRdb shows in-frame clones only, minus some. The sample lists roughly 550,000 clones, about four fifths occurring once. Trimming removed 0 bases at V and 8 bases at J, with 4 bases between. There are 11 residues in the CDR3. Germline values: CDR1 LNHNV, CDR2 YYDKDF (reference sequence). In addition, the sample was reused for a study of human thymus T cells.

The sequencing input was thymocytes. The chain carries TRBV15 and TRBJ2-5; D is unclear. This clonotype originated in a boy younger than two with a congenital heart defect. This CDR3 is CATSRDQTQYF. CDR3 bases: TGTGCCACCAGCAGAGATCAAACCCAGTACTTC.